The clone carrying this TCR beta chain was detected once. In germline, CDR1 is MNHEY, CDR2 SMNVEV (reference sequence). The length of the CDR3 is 14 residues. V shed 3 bases and J 4 bases; nucleotides not matched to a gene: 3. The sample belongs to a study of blood T cell repertoires in COVID-19. Some clones are missing from TCRdb's copy, which holds only in-frame ones; the method was immunoSEQ multiplex PCR. The sample carries 200,000 to 250,000 clones, roughly 80% recorded once. This chain uses TRBV27 with TRBJ1-2; TRBD1 agrees at 9 bases. The TCR comes from a woman aged 18-30 years with acute or convalescent COVID-19. Sequencing was done on a sample of peripheral blood. The CDR3 loop reads CASSFRTGVYGYTF. CDR3 nucleotide sequence: TGTGCCAGCAGTTTCCGGACAGGGGTCTATGGCTACACCTTC.